Listed here is a single T cell receptor (beta chain). Its matching antigen is unknown. Libraries were prepared by immunoSEQ multiplex PCR; TCRdb keeps only in-frame clonotypes and omits some of them. The table shows around 190,000 clones, with about 84% occurring only once. This sample stems from a study of cytomegalovirus exposure and HLA in healthy donors. Study context: The roughly 130 validation repertoires used the same platform as the 666 first-cohort repertoires, a later analysis reported.

Broader study findings: The tendency of first-cohort TCR clusters to co-occur in the 90 to 150 validation repertoires emerged from a later analysis. The investigators catalogued 150 to 200 TCR beta chains as cytomegalovirus-associated.

This CDR3 comprises 12 residues. The germline gives CDR1 SQVTM, CDR2 ANQGSEA. This chain links TRBV29-1 with TRBJ1-1; tentatively, D is TRBD1 (6 bases). What was sequenced was PBMCs. The receptor was isolated from a woman younger than 35 in good health and CMV-seronegative. CDR3 sequence: CSHSGGHTEAFF. The CDR3 nucleotides read TGCAGTCATAGCGGGGGGCACACTGAAGCTTTCTTT.